One sample yielded the 23 T cell receptor beta chains listed below, sequenced in a study of technical replicates of blood from several donors. Sequencing used immunoSEQ multiplex PCR; TCRdb keeps in-frame clones, though not all of them. The sample carries 60,000 or so clones, about 87% recorded once. Sequences were obtained from PBMCs. The receptors were sampled from a human donor in good health. Some clones in this sample may be carry-over from other donors' samples.

This chain links TRBV2 with TRBJ2-4, with D tentatively TRBD2 (6 bases). Trimming stripped 5 bases from V and 1 base from J, with 15 bases between. Germline lookup yields CDR1 SNHLY and CDR2 FYNNEI. This CDR3 contains 16 residues. The DNA for the CDR3 is TGTGCCAGCAGTTTAAAGCGGGTTGGGGCCAAAAACATTCAGTACTTC. It encodes CASSLKRVGAKNIQYF.

The sample holds one count of this clone. The rearrangement uses TRBV28 and TRBJ2-7, with D tentatively TRBD2 (5 bases). This CDR3 spans 14 amino acids. In germline, CDR1 is MDHEN, CDR2 SYDVKM. With 7 bases removed from V and 2 bases from J, the gap between germline ends came to 15 bases. The CDR3 reads CASTPSGRTYEQYF. The CDR3, as DNA: TGTGCCAGCACCCCGTCGGGAAGAACCTACGAGCAGTACTTC.

CDR3 sequence: CASSLRGTGRNLNTEAFF. CDR3 nucleotide sequence: TGTGCCAGCAGCCTACGAGGGACAGGACGTAATTTGAACACTGAAGCTTTCTTT. The chain uses TRBV7-9 and TRBJ1-1, with 8 bases aligning to TRBD1. Trimming at V came to 5 bases and at J to 0 bases, leaving 14 bases not matched to a gene. The CDR3 is made up of 18 amino acids. Germline-derived CDR1 and CDR2 are SEHNR and FQNEAQ (reference sequence). The full variable domain, its missing parts supplied by reference TRBV7-9 and TRBJ1-1, is DTGVSQNPRHKITKRGQNVTFRCDPISEHNRLYWYRQTLGQGPEFLTYFQNEAQLEKSRLLSDRFSAERPKGSFSTLEIQRTEQGDSAMYLCASSLRGTGRNLNTEAFFGQGTRLTVV.

The chain carries TRBV2 and TRBJ1-2, with D perhaps matching TRBD1 (6 bases). Germline values: CDR1 SNHLY, CDR2 FYNNEI. Trimming left V 6 bases short and J 7 bases short, with 15 bases between. The CDR3 length is 13 residues. CDR3 amino acids: CASRLTGAGGYTF. The CDR3 nucleotides are TGTGCCAGCAGATTGACAGGTGCGGGTGGCTACACCTTC.

A word on this clone: Germline is not matched at one junction end, which may reflect a read error. The chain carries TRBV30 and TRBJ2-3; 12 nucleotides align to TRBD2. CDR3 length equals 10 residues. Germline-derived CDR1 and CDR2 are GTSNPN and SVGIG (reference sequence). CDR3 residues: CASGLAGSHF. As DNA, the CDR3 is TGTGCCTCCGGACTAGCGGGATCGCATTTT.

The V and J genes are TRBV5-4 and TRBJ2-3; tentative D call: TRBD2 (5 bases). The CDR3 runs to 15 residues. V lost 4 bases and J 1 base, leaving 13 bases between the germline ends. In germline, CDR1 is SGHNT, CDR2 YYREEE (reference sequence). DNA of the CDR3: TGTGCCAGCAGCCCTAGCCTCGGAGGCACAGATACGCAGTATTTT. The encoded protein is CASSPSLGGTDTQYF.

The J gene is TRBJ2-7, the V gene TRBV7-2; a weak D match, TRBD1 (5 bases). The CDR3 sequence is 14 residues long. V gave up 1 base and J gave up 3 bases, with 10 bases separating them. Germline V gene sequence: CDR1 SGHTA, CDR2 FQGNSA. The CDR3 coding sequence is TGTGCCAGCAGCTTAGTCGGGCAGGGCTACGAGCAGTACTTC. It yields the protein CASSLVGQGYEQYF.

The chain uses TRBV4-1 and TRBJ2-4; D might be TRBD1 (5 bases). Trimming stripped 0 bases from V and 9 bases from J, with 15 bases between. The germline V gene encodes CDR1 MGHRA and CDR2 YSYEKL. This CDR3 comprises 15 residues. The CDR3 DNA is TGCGCCAGCAGCCAAGAGGCAGGGAATCTGGTCATTCAGTACTTC. Translation gives CASSQEAGNLVIQYF.

The sample holds one count of this clone. In nucleotides, the CDR3 is TGTGCCAGCTCAGCCCAGGGGAGGGGCGGCCTGCGGTACGAGCAGTACTTC. Protein product: CASSAQGRGGLRYEQYF. The V and J genes are TRBV18 and TRBJ2-7, with a weak D call TRBD2 (7 bases). V shed 5 bases and J shed 4 bases, with 24 bases lying between them. Germline CDR1 and CDR2: KGHSH and LQKENI. The CDR3 has 17 residues.

The rearrangement uses TRBV9 and TRBJ2-2; possible D gene TRBD2, 5 bases. Trimming shortened V by 3 bases and J by 4 bases, and 7 bases separated the two germline ends. CDR1 and CDR2 (germline): SGDLS, YYNGEE. The CDR3 extends over 13 amino acids. The CDR3 is CASSARGTGELFF. For the CDR3, the DNA is TGTGCCAGCAGCGCTCGGGGCACCGGGGAGCTGTTTTTT.

The gene calls are TRBV10-3 and TRBJ1-1; D is perhaps TRBD1 (5 bases). The CDR3 runs 14 residues. Trimming cost V 4 bases and J 3 bases, with 12 bases left between them. CDR1 is ENHRY and CDR2 is SYGVKD in the germline V gene. CDR3 residues: CAISAGFSYTEAFF. As DNA, the CDR3 is TGTGCCATCAGTGCAGGGTTCTCCTACACTGAAGCTTTCTTT.

The V call is TRBV19, the J call TRBJ2-3; 11 bases are a match to TRBD1. This CDR3 region has 15 residues. Germline CDR1 reads LNHDA; CDR2 reads SQIVND (reference sequence). After removal of 7 bases from V and 0 bases from J, the junction contained 3 bases not matched to a gene. Here the CDR3 DNA reads TGTGCCAGTATTGGACAGGGGGCTAGCACAGATACGCAGTATTTT. This encodes CASIGQGASTDTQYF.

V usage is TRBV9 and J usage is TRBJ1-1; tentative D call: TRBD1 (5 bases). CDR3 size: 13 residues. The V gene lost 4 bases and the J gene lost 7 bases, with 14 bases spanning the gap. Per germline, CDR1 SGDLS and CDR2 YYNGEE. The CDR3 DNA follows: TGTGCCAGCAGCCCCCGTGGGGGAGGTGAAGCTTTCTTT. This gives the protein CASSPRGGGEAFF.

J is TRBJ2-1 and V is TRBV5-4; D gene unclear. V was pared by 0 bases and J by 0 bases, with 4 bases between. The CDR3 is 14 residues long. From germline, CDR1 is SGHNT and CDR2 YYREEE (reference sequence). CDR3 amino acids: CASSLGNSYNEQFF. CDR3 DNA: TGTGCCAGCAGCTTGGGTAACTCCTACAATGAGCAGTTCTTC.

The V call is TRBV4-2, the J call TRBJ2-7; 12 bases match TRBD2. J lost 0 bases, V lost 0 bases, and 3 bases had no gene match. The CDR3 runs 17 residues. Germline CDR1 LGHNA, CDR2 YNFKEQ. The DNA for the CDR3 is TGTGCCAGCAGCCAAGAACTAGCGGGGGGAAGCTCCTACGAGCAGTACTTC. This encodes CASSQELAGGSSYEQYF.

The count of this clone is one. This chain links TRBV11-3 with TRBJ2-1; 10 nucleotides align to TRBD1. The CDR3 consists of 16 residues. V lost 4 bases to trimming and J lost 3 bases; unmatched junction nucleotides: 6. CDR1 and CDR2 (germline): SGHNT, YENEEA. The DNA for the CDR3 is TGTGCCAGCAGCTCCCAGGGACAGGGGATCTACAATGAGCAGTTCTTC. It codes for CASSSQGQGIYNEQFF.

The CDR3 protein is CASGSRSGAGELFF. The CDR3 region has the DNA TGTGCTAGTGGTTCCCGCTCCGGGGCCGGGGAGCTGTTTTTT. The V gene is TRBV12-5, the J gene TRBJ2-2, with D tentatively TRBD2 (5 bases). Deletions cut 4 bases from V and 6 bases from J, with 12 bases between. The CDR3 sequence is 14 residues long. The germline V gene encodes CDR1 LGHNT and CDR2 FRNRAP.

J is TRBJ2-2 and V is TRBV28; possibly TRBD2 for D (6 bases). Trimming removed 6 bases at V and 5 bases at J, with 16 bases between. The CDR3 runs 15 residues. CDR1 and CDR2 (germline): MDHEN, SYDVKM. CDR3: CASSPGGIETGELFF. For the CDR3, the DNA is TGTGCCAGCAGCCCAGGAGGGATCGAAACCGGGGAGCTGTTTTTT. Combining the CDR3 with reference TRBV28 and TRBJ2-2 gives the whole variable domain DVKVTQSSRYLVKRTGEKVFLECVQDMDHENMFWYRQDPGLGLRLIYFSYDVKMKEKGDIPEGYSVSREKKERFSLILESASTNQTSMYLCASSPGGIETGELFFGEGSRLTVL.

The chain employs TRBV9 and TRBJ2-1; no firm D call. This CDR3 has 13 residues. Trimming cost V 0 bases and J 5 bases, with 6 bases left between them. CDR1 is SGDLS, CDR2 YYNGEE, per germline. In nucleotides, the CDR3 is TGTGCCAGCAGCGTAGCCCCCAACAATGAGCAGTTCTTC. As protein: CASSVAPNNEQFF.

The J gene is TRBJ2-7, the V gene TRBV7-8, with 9 nucleotides matching TRBD2. The CDR3 length is 15 residues. V dropped 3 bases and J dropped 2; count of bases not matched to a gene: 5. The germline CDR1 and CDR2 sequences are SGHVS and FQNEAQ. The CDR3 DNA is TGTGCCAGCAGCTTCATGCGGGGGGGTACCTACGAGCAGTACTTC. Its protein product is CASSFMRGGTYEQYF.

The chain links TRBV7-8 to TRBJ2-7; D unresolved. CDR1 is SGHVS and CDR2 is FQNEAQ in the germline V gene. V dropped 0 bases and J dropped 6 bases, with 18 bases sitting between them. The CDR3 loop spans 16 amino acids. In DNA, the CDR3 is TGTGCCAGCAGCTTAGCTAGACGGCTGTCCCGCGGCGAGCAGTACTTC. Translation gives CASSLARRLSRGEQYF. Variable domain in full (rest from reference TRBV7-8 and TRBJ2-7): GAGVSQSPRYKVAKRGQDVALRCDPISGHVSLFWYQQALGQGPEFLTYFQNEAQLDKSGLPSDRFFAERPEGSVSTLKIQRTQQEDSAVYLCASSLARRLSRGEQYFGPGTRLTVT.

The chain carries TRBV5-1 and TRBJ2-3; 8 bases align to TRBD1. The CDR3 totals 16 residues. The J segment lost 5 bases and the V segment lost 0 bases, leaving 8 bases of the junction unmatched. The germline V gene has CDR1 SGHRS and CDR2 YFSETQ. In nucleotides, the CDR3 is TGCGCCAGCAGCTTGGAAGGACAGGGAGTCGGAGATACGCAGTATTTT. This encodes CASSLEGQGVGDTQYF.

The chain recombines TRBV9 with TRBJ2-7; D remains unclear. The germline V gene encodes CDR1 SGDLS and CDR2 YYNGEE. CDR3 size: 13 residues. V lost 3 bases and J lost 8, with 15 bases in between. CDR3 sequence: CASSERPLVQQYF. Written as DNA, the CDR3 is TGTGCCAGCAGCGAGAGGCCTTTAGTACAGCAGTACTTC.